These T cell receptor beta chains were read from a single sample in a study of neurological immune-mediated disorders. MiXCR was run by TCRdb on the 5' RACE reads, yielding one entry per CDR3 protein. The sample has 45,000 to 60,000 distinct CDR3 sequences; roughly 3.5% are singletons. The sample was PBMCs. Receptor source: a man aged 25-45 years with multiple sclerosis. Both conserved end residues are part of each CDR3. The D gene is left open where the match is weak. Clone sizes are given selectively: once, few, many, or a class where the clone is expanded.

CDR3aa: CSARLVIAGAGANVLTF
CDR3nt: TGCAGTGCTAGACTAGTGATAGCGGGGGCGGGGGCCAACGTCCTGACTTTC
j_gene: TRBJ2-6
d_gene: TRBD2
abundance: many
v_gene: TRBV20-1

CDR3aa: CASSQVKGGGYTF
CDR3nt: TGTGCCAGCAGCCAAGTAAAAGGGGGTGGCTACACCTTC
j_gene: TRBJ1-2
d_gene: .
abundance: many
v_gene: TRBV14

CDR3aa: CASSEGRNQPQNF
CDR3nt: TGTGCCAGCAGTGAAGGCAGAAATCAGCCCCAGAATTTT
j_gene: TRBJ1-5
d_gene: .
abundance: .
v_gene: TRBV2

CDR3aa: CASSETTGTTFGEQYF
CDR3nt: TGCGCCAGCAGCGAGACGACCGGGACTACATTCGGCGAGCAGTACTTC
j_gene: TRBJ2-7
d_gene: TRBD2
abundance: many
v_gene: TRBV5-1

CDR3aa: CASSLQWGRGTYNEQFF
CDR3nt: TGTGCCAGCAGCCTCCAATGGGGCAGGGGCACCTACAATGAGCAGTTCTTC
j_gene: TRBJ2-1
d_gene: .
abundance: many
v_gene: TRBV14

CDR3aa: CSARDLGEHPNQPQNF
CDR3nt: TGCAGTGCTAGAGATCTGGGGGAGCACCCAAATCAGCCCCAGAATTTT
j_gene: TRBJ1-5
d_gene: .
abundance: many
v_gene: TRBV20-1

CDR3aa: CASSPTTTSTDTQYF
CDR3nt: TGTGCCAGCAGCCCAACGACTACTAGCACAGATACGCAGTATTTT
j_gene: TRBJ2-3
d_gene: .
abundance: many
v_gene: TRBV3-1

CDR3aa: CSARTLAYEQYF
CDR3nt: TGCAGTGCTAGAACTTTAGCCTACGAGCAGTACTTC
j_gene: TRBJ2-7
d_gene: .
abundance: many
v_gene: TRBV20-1

CDR3aa: CSVVGATGELFF
CDR3nt: TGCAGCGTTGTAGGGGCGACCGGGGAGCTGTTTTTT
j_gene: TRBJ2-2
d_gene: .
abundance: many
v_gene: TRBV29-1

CDR3aa: CASSVLAPEQFF
CDR3nt: TGTGCCAGCAGCGTTCTAGCCCCTGAGCAGTTCTTC
j_gene: TRBJ2-1
d_gene: .
abundance: many
v_gene: TRBV6-1

CDR3aa: CASSSSSSRAKNIQYF
CDR3nt: TGTGCCAGCAGCTCGTCAAGCAGTCGTGCCAAAAACATTCAGTACTTC
j_gene: TRBJ2-4
d_gene: .
abundance: many
v_gene: TRBV5-5

CDR3aa: CASSLVAVAEAFF
CDR3nt: TGTGCCAGCAGCTTGGTGGCAGTGGCTGAAGCTTTCTTT
j_gene: TRBJ1-1
d_gene: .
abundance: many
v_gene: TRBV5-5

CDR3aa: CASSLGVSGGQGAFF
CDR3nt: TGCGCCAGCAGCTTGGGAGTGTCGGGGGGCCAAGGAGCTTTCTTT
j_gene: TRBJ1-1
d_gene: .
abundance: many
v_gene: TRBV5-1

CDR3aa: CASSFSGEKLFF
CDR3nt: TGTGCCAGCAGCTTCTCGGGGGAAAAACTGTTTTTT
j_gene: TRBJ1-4
d_gene: .
abundance: many
v_gene: TRBV7-2

CDR3aa: CASSSLRDGIYGYTF
CDR3nt: TGTGCCAGCAGCTCCCTCCGGGACGGGATCTATGGCTACACCTTC
j_gene: TRBJ1-2
d_gene: .
abundance: many
v_gene: TRBV5-5

CDR3aa: CASSFSLSTGELFF
CDR3nt: TGCGCCAGCAGCTTCTCCCTCTCCACCGGGGAGCTGTTTTTT
j_gene: TRBJ2-2
d_gene: .
abundance: many
v_gene: TRBV5-1

CDR3aa: CASSFEGQGGLGAFF
CDR3nt: TGTGCCAGCAGTTTTGAGGGACAGGGGGGGCTGGGAGCTTTCTTT
j_gene: TRBJ1-1
d_gene: TRBD1
abundance: many
v_gene: TRBV12-3/TRBV12-4

CDR3aa: CASSSQPGAEQFF
CDR3nt: TGTGCCAGCAGTTCCCAGCCGGGAGCGGAGCAGTTCTTC
j_gene: TRBJ2-1
d_gene: .
abundance: .
v_gene: TRBV27

CDR3aa: CASSPERNYGYTF
CDR3nt: TGCGCCAGCAGCCCGGAAAGGAACTATGGCTACACCTTC
j_gene: TRBJ1-2
d_gene: .
abundance: .
v_gene: TRBV5-1

CDR3aa: CSAPFGGGAGGYTF
CDR3nt: TGCAGTGCCCCATTTGGAGGGGGCGCTGGGGGCTACACCTTC
j_gene: TRBJ1-2
d_gene: TRBD1
abundance: many
v_gene: TRBV20-1

CDR3aa: CASSGLQGPWETQYF
CDR3nt: TGTGCCAGCAGCGGGCTCCAGGGGCCCTGGGAGACCCAGTACTTC
j_gene: TRBJ2-5
d_gene: .
abundance: many
v_gene: TRBV14

CDR3aa: CASRETSGSNYEQYF
CDR3nt: TGTGCCAGCAGGGAAACTAGCGGGAGTAACTACGAGCAGTACTTC
j_gene: TRBJ2-7
d_gene: TRBD2
abundance: .
v_gene: TRBV7-2

CDR3aa: CSARRRDRSNQPQHF
CDR3nt: TGCAGTGCTAGACGAAGGGACAGGAGCAATCAGCCCCAGCATTTT
j_gene: TRBJ1-5
d_gene: TRBD1
abundance: many
v_gene: TRBV20-1

CDR3aa: CASSSGRTTEAFF
CDR3nt: TGTGCCAGCAGTTCGGGACGGACCACTGAAGCTTTCTTT
j_gene: TRBJ1-1
d_gene: .
abundance: few
v_gene: TRBV6-5

CDR3aa: CASRPPATEAQYF
CDR3nt: TGTGCCAGCAGACCCCCGGCGACGGAGGCGCAGTATTTT
j_gene: TRBJ2-3
d_gene: .
abundance: many
v_gene: TRBV5-5

CDR3aa: CASRSTIAVRSYNEQFF
CDR3nt: TGCGCCAGCAGGTCGACTATAGCGGTTCGCTCCTACAATGAGCAGTTCTTC
j_gene: TRBJ2-1
d_gene: .
abundance: medium-sized
v_gene: TRBV5-1

CDR3aa: CSARDPGRSTGELFF
CDR3nt: TGCAGTGCTAGAGACCCAGGACGCTCAACCGGGGAGCTGTTTTTT
j_gene: TRBJ2-2
d_gene: .
abundance: many
v_gene: TRBV20-1

CDR3aa: CASSLVVRGGYTF
CDR3nt: TGCGCCAGCAGCTTGGTAGTCAGGGGTGGCTACACCTTC
j_gene: TRBJ1-2
d_gene: .
abundance: many
v_gene: TRBV5-1

CDR3aa: CSLEGIDGYTF
CDR3nt: TGCAGCCTCGAGGGGATAGATGGCTACACCTTC
j_gene: TRBJ1-2
d_gene: .
abundance: many
v_gene: TRBV20-1

CDR3aa: CASSRGGYGYTF
CDR3nt: TGTGCCAGCAGTCGAGGGGGATATGGCTACACCTTC
j_gene: TRBJ1-2
d_gene: .
abundance: many
v_gene: TRBV6-5